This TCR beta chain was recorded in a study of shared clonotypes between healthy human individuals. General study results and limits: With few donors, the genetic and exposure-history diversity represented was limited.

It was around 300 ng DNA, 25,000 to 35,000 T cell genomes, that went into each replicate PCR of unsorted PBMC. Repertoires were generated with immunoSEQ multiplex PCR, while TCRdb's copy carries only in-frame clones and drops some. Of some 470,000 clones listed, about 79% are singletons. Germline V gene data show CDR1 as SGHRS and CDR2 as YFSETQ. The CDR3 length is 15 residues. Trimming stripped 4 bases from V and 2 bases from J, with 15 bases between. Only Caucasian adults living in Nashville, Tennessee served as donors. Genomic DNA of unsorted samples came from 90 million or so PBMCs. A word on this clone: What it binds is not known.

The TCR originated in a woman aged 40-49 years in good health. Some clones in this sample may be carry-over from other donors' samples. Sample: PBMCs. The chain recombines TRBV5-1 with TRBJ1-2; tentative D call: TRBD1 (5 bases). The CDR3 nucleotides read TGCGCCAGCAGCCCCCCCGGGGCAGACAACTATGGCTACACCTTC. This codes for CASSPPGADNYGYTF.